This entry concerns a single T cell receptor beta chain. Germline CDR1 and CDR2: SGDLS and YYNGEE. The CDR3 extends over 21 amino acids. V lost 3 bases, J lost 2 bases, and 16 bases stayed unmatched. This record comes from a study of blood T cell repertoires in COVID-19. Assay used: immunoSEQ multiplex PCR; TCRdb lists only in-frame clones, some missing. The sample has around 230,000 clones; just under 90% are singletons. This rearrangement joins TRBV9 to TRBJ2-1; 14 bases agree with TRBD2. This TCR derives from a woman in her twenties or thirties with acute COVID-19. The source material was PBMCs or T cells enriched from blood (not recorded which). CDR3: CASSAPLPGTSGGSTYNEQFF. The CDR3 nucleotides read TGTGCCAGCAGCGCCCCACTCCCCGGGACTAGCGGGGGATCGACCTACAATGAGCAGTTCTTC. The entire variable domain, with the rest obtained from reference TRBV9 and TRBJ2-1, is as follows: DSGVTQTPKHLITATGQRVTLRCSPRSGDLSVYWYQQSLDQGLQFLIQYYNGEERAKGNILERFSAQQFPDLHSELNLSSLELGDSALYFCASSAPLPGTSGGSTYNEQFFGPGTRLTVL.